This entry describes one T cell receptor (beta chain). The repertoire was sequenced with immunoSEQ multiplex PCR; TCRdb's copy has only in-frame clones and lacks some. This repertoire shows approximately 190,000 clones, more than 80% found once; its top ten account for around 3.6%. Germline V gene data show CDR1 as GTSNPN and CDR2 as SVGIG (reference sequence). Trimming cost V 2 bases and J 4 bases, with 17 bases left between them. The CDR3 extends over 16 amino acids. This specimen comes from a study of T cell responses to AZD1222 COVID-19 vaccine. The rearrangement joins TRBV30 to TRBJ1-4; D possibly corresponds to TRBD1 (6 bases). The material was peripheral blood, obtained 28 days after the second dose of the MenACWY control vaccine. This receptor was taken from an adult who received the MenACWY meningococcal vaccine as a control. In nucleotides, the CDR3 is TGTGCCTGGAGTCTTTCCCCCAACAGGGTTAATGAAAAACTGTTTTTT. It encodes CAWSLSPNRVNEKLFF.